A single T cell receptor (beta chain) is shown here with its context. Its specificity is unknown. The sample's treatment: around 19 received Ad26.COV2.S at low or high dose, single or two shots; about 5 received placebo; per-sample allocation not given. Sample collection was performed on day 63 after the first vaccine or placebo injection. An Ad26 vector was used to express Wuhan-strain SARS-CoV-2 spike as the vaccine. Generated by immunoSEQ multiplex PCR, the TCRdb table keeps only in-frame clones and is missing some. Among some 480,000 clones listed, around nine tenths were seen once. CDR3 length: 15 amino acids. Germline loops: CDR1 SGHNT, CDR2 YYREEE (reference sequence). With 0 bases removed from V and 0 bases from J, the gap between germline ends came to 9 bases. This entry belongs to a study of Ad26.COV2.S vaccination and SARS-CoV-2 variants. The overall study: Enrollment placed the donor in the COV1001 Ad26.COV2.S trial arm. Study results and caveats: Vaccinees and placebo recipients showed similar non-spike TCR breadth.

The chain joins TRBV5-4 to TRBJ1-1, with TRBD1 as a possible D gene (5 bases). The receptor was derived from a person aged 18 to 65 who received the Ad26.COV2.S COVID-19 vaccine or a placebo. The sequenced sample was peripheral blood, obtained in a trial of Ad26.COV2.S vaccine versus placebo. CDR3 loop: CASSLGAGLNTEAFF. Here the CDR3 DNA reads TGTGCCAGCAGCTTGGGGGCAGGGCTGAACACTGAAGCTTTCTTT.